These T cell receptor beta chains were read from a single sample in a study of shared clonotypes between healthy human individuals. TCRdb keeps only in-frame clones here, not all; method: immunoSEQ multiplex PCR. The sample has about 590,000 clones; nearly 97% are singletons. Sequences were obtained from naive CD8+ T cells sorted from blood. Every receptor here comes from a woman in her twenties or thirties in good health. Each CDR3 is given with its conserved first and last residue. D genes are given only for firm matches. The listing skips clone size in some rows; elsewhere it reads once, few, many or a size class.

d_call clone_size j_call v_call cdr3_aa cdr3_nt
NA NA TRBJ1-2 TRBV5-8 CASSLLREGYTF TGTGCCAGCAGCTTGTTGCGGGAGGGCTACACCTTC
NA NA TRBJ1-2 TRBV6-6 CASSYNYGYTF TGTGCCAGCAGTTACAACTATGGCTACACCTTC
TRBD1 NA TRBJ2-6 TRBV23-1 CASSQSGAGQGPGANVLTF TGCGCCAGCAGTCAATCAGGGGCCGGACAGGGACCCGGGGCCAACGTCCTGACTTTC
NA NA TRBJ1-2 TRBV27 CASSLSQGNNGYTF TGTGCCAGCAGTTTGTCACAGGGAAATAATGGCTACACCTTC
TRBD1 NA TRBJ2-3 TRBV29-1 CSVALPVRQGDTDTQYF TGCAGCGTTGCTCTACCCGTCAGACAGGGAGACACAGATACGCAGTATTTT
NA NA TRBJ2-7 TRBV4-2 CASSQDDMTESSYEQYF TGTGCCAGCAGCCAAGATGATATGACGGAGAGCTCCTACGAGCAGTACTTC
NA NA TRBJ2-3 TRBV6-5 CASSYGVGKEDTQYF TGTGCCAGCAGTTACGGGGTGGGGAAAGAGGATACGCAGTATTTT
TRBD1 NA TRBJ1-6 TRBV27 CASSSGQGTPLHF TGTGCCAGCAGTAGCGGACAGGGGACACCCCTCCACTTT
NA NA TRBJ1-5 TRBV15 CATSTGSINQPQHF TGTGCCACCAGCACGGGTAGTATAAATCAGCCCCAGCATTTT
NA NA TRBJ2-7 TRBV7-9 CASSDRLVGEQYF TGTGCCAGCAGCGACAGGTTGGTTGGCGAGCAGTACTTC
NA NA TRBJ2-2 TRBV7-6 CASSFAAPRVTGELFF TGTGCCAGCAGCTTTGCGGCGCCACGAGTCACCGGGGAGCTGTTTTTT
TRBD2 NA TRBJ2-5 TRBV5-4 CASSSGLAAQETQYF TGTGCCAGCAGCTCGGGACTAGCGGCGCAAGAGACCCAGTACTTC
TRBD1 NA TRBJ2-7 TRBV29-1 CSACGTGNDEQYF TGCAGCGCGTGTGGGACAGGGAACGACGAGCAGTACTTC
NA NA TRBJ2-1 TRBV7-9 CASSLVVRDEQFF TGTGCCAGCAGCTTAGTGGTTAGGGATGAGCAGTTCTTC
TRBD1 NA TRBJ2-7 TRBV5-1 CASSTRFDRGLYEQYF TGCGCCAGCAGCACCCGATTCGACAGGGGGCTCTACGAGCAGTACTTC
NA NA TRBJ2-7 TRBV5-6 CASSPEFGYEQYF TGTGCCAGCAGCCCAGAGTTTGGCTACGAGCAGTACTTC
NA few TRBJ2-7 TRBV27 CASSPTGSGYEQYF TGTGCCAGCAGTCCTACAGGGTCGGGCTACGAGCAGTACTTC
NA NA TRBJ1-2 TRBV6-5 CASSYTTGLGGYGYTF TGTGCCAGCAGTTACACCACAGGGCTGGGCGGCTATGGCTACACCTTC
NA NA TRBJ1-2 TRBV28 CASSFRRGYGYTF TGTGCCAGCAGTTTCCGGCGGGGCTATGGCTACACCTTC